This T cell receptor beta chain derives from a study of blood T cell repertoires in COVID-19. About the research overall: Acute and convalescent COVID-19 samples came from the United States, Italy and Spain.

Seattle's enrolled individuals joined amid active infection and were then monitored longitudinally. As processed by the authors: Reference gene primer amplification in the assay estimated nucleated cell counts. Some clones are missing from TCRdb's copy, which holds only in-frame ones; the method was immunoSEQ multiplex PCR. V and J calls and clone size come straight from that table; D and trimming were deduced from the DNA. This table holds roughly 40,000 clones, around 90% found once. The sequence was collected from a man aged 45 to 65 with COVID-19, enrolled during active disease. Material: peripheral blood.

This CDR3 reads CASGPGYRANYGYTF. The DNA for the CDR3 is TGTGCCAGCGGGCCAGGGTATCGAGCTAACTATGGCTACACCTTC. The chain employs TRBV27 and TRBJ1-2, with D perhaps matching TRBD1 (5 bases). The CDR3 runs 15 residues. Trimming shortened V by 8 bases and J by 0 bases, and 16 bases separated the two germline ends. Germline V gives CDR1 MNHEY, CDR2 SMNVEV (reference sequence).